This T cell receptor beta chain is from a study of cytomegalovirus exposure and HLA in healthy donors. As for the study in general: Sequencing of 150 million to 200 million T cells in an earlier analysis found around 110 million unique TCR beta sequences. Findings of the study overall: Later work found most CMV-associated TCR beta chains apparently HLA-restricted.

The primer mix had 60 Vbeta and 13 Jbeta primers. The method was immunoSEQ multiplex PCR; TCRdb's version includes in-frame clones alone and lacks a portion of them. Found here are 180,000 or so clones, approximately 77% of them singletons; the top ten hold less than 2%. Participants comprised healthy donors of bone marrow. There are 14 residues in the CDR3. Trimming removed 6 bases from V and 9 bases from J; junction bases left unmatched: 13. Germline assignment: CDR1 MDHEN and CDR2 SYDVKM. Comments on this clone: Its antigen is not identified.

The gene calls are TRBV28 and TRBJ2-7; the match to TRBD1 covers 8 bases. The sequence derives from a male donor in good health and CMV-seronegative. The sample was PBMCs. The CDR3 DNA reads as TGTGCCAGCAGCTCCGGACAGGGTAGAGGAGGGCAGTACTTC. Translating gives CASSSGQGRGGQYF.